The 13 T cell receptor beta chains in this list originate from one sample, sequenced in a study of blood T cell repertoires in COVID-19. Profiling relied on immunoSEQ multiplex PCR, and the TCRdb table lists in-frame clones only, not all of them. The table shows roughly 310,000 clones, with 70% to 90% occurring only once. Source material: PBMCs or T cells enriched from blood (not recorded which). The receptor set was obtained from a woman aged 35 to 49 who had recovered from COVID-19.

This clone appeared once. V is TRBV7-6 and J is TRBJ1-2, with D possibly TRBD1 on 5 matching bases. The CDR3 loop spans 14 amino acids. V gave up 2 bases and J gave up 3 bases, with 10 bases separating them. CDR1 and CDR2 from the germline V gene are SGHVS and FNYEAQ. The CDR3 region is CASSLRVQDYGYTF. CDR3 DNA: TGTGCCAGCAGCTTAAGGGTACAGGACTATGGCTACACCTTC. Filled out from reference TRBV7-6 and TRBJ1-2, the complete variable domain reads GAGVSQSPRYKVTKRGQDVALRCDPISGHVSLYWYRQALGQGPEFLTYFNYEAQQDKSGLPNDRFSAERPEGSISTLTIQRTEQRDSAMYRCASSLRVQDYGYTFGSGTRLTVV.

The CDR3 nucleotides are TGCGCCAGCAGCTTGGCTTCCGCGGGAGAGACCCAGTACTTC. Its translation is CASSLASAGETQYF. The chain employs TRBV5-1 and TRBJ2-5, with D possibly TRBD2 on 5 matching bases. Trimming took 0 bases from V and 4 from J, leaving 10 bases between them. Germline loops: CDR1 SGHRS, CDR2 YFSETQ. CDR3 length equals 14 residues.

The chain links TRBV7-9 to TRBJ1-1; 8 bases line up with TRBD1. The germline V gene encodes CDR1 SEHNR and CDR2 FQNEAQ (reference sequence). The CDR3 has 14 residues. The trim removed 7 bases at V and 9 bases at J, leaving 13 bases unmatched. The CDR3: CASTPQGAPTKAFF. For the CDR3, the DNA is TGTGCCAGCACCCCCCAGGGGGCACCGACGAAAGCTTTCTTT.

This chain uses TRBV7-2 with TRBJ1-2, with 8 bases fitting TRBD1. J gave up 0 bases and V 1 base, and 1 base lay outside the gene matches. Germline V gene sequence: CDR1 SGHTA, CDR2 FQGNSA. CDR3 length: 15 amino acids. The CDR3 DNA sequence: TGTGCCAGCAGCTTAGGGACAGGGCCTAACTATGGCTACACCTTC. Translated: CASSLGTGPNYGYTF.

The J gene is TRBJ2-2, the V gene TRBV19; D may be TRBD1 (6 bases). Trimming left V 5 bases short and J 1 base short, with 8 bases between. CDR3 length: 14 amino acids. Germline-derived CDR1 and CDR2 are LNHDA and SQIVND (reference sequence). The CDR3 DNA sequence: TGTGCCAGTAGTTCACAGGGGAACACCGGGGAGCTGTTTTTT. It is translated as CASSSQGNTGELFF.

This chain links TRBV9 with TRBJ2-2; D is possibly TRBD1 (6 bases). The V and J ends lost 2 bases and 3 bases respectively, with 14 bases between them. Germline values: CDR1 SGDLS, CDR2 YYNGEE. The length of the CDR3 is 16 residues. The CDR3 loop reads CASSVGGGPDTGELFF. Written as DNA, the CDR3 is TGTGCCAGCAGCGTTGGGGGCGGCCCCGACACCGGGGAGCTGTTTTTT.

The chain joins TRBV28 to TRBJ1-4; a weak D match, TRBD1 (5 bases). Germline CDR1 MDHEN, CDR2 SYDVKM. The CDR3 length is 16 residues. The V gene lost 7 bases and the J gene lost 1 base, with 16 bases spanning the gap. The CDR3 sequence: CASTIAGEVTNEKLFF. The CDR3 DNA follows: TGTGCCAGCACCATCGCGGGGGAGGTAACTAATGAAAAACTGTTTTTT.

This rearrangement joins TRBV18 to TRBJ2-1; D is possibly TRBD1 (5 bases). V lost 1 base and J 4 bases, leaving 5 bases between the germline ends. Germline loops: CDR1 KGHSH, CDR2 LQKENI. This CDR3 spans 13 amino acids. This CDR3 reads CASSPQGYNEQFF. CDR3 in DNA: TGTGCCAGCTCACCACAGGGGTACAATGAGCAGTTCTTC.

The chain carries TRBV5-4 and TRBJ2-2; 9 bases line up with TRBD2. Germline V lookup: CDR1 SGHNT, CDR2 YYREEE (reference sequence). V lost 5 bases to trimming and J lost 6 bases; unmatched junction nucleotides: 5. The CDR3 is 14 residues long. The DNA for the CDR3 is TGTGCCAGCAGTTTAGCGGGAGTGGCCGGGGAGCTGTTTTTT. Protein: CASSLAGVAGELFF.

The chain employs TRBV18 and TRBJ1-4, with 9 bases lining up with TRBD1. This CDR3 comprises 15 residues. CDR1 is KGHSH and CDR2 is LQKENI in the germline V gene. The junction had 6 bases not matched to a gene; V was cut back by 3 bases and J by 7 bases. The CDR3 DNA reads as TGTGCCAGCTCACCGGGACAGGGACGAGTTGAAAAACTGTTTTTT. As protein: CASSPGQGRVEKLFF.

CDR3 protein: CASRLTGTWREKLFF. The CDR3 nucleotides read TGTGCCAGCAGACTCACCGGGACATGGCGAGAAAAACTGTTTTTT. The V call is TRBV6-5, the J call TRBJ1-4, with D possibly being TRBD1 (6 bases). There are 15 residues in the CDR3. Looked up from germline, CDR1 is MNHEY and CDR2 is SVGAGI. V shed 6 bases and J shed 8 bases, with 19 bases lying between them.

The genes are TRBV7-2 and TRBJ1-4; unclear D gene. V gave up 4 bases and J gave up 3 bases, with 6 bases separating them. Germline CDR1 reads SGHTA; CDR2 reads FQGNSA. There are 13 residues in the CDR3. The CDR3, as DNA: TGTGCCAGCAGCTATGGGCCTAATGAAAAACTGTTTTTT. Its translation is CASSYGPNEKLFF.

The rearrangement joins TRBV10-3 to TRBJ2-1; 8 bases match TRBD2. In germline, CDR1 is ENHRY, CDR2 SYGVKD. CDR3 length: 14 residues. Trimming took 4 bases from V and 6 from J; bases not matched to a gene: 5. The CDR3 DNA is TGTGCCATCAGTGGGACTAGCTCTACCAATGAGCAGTTCTTC. It translates to CAISGTSSTNEQFF.